Listed here are 28 T cell receptor beta chains from one sample, sequenced in a study of cytomegalovirus exposure and HLA in healthy donors. Primers included in the PCR were 60 Vbeta and 13 Jbeta primers. Profiling relied on immunoSEQ multiplex PCR, and the TCRdb table lists in-frame clones only, not all of them. This table holds approximately 110,000 clones, 65% to 75% found once. The sequenced sample consisted of PBMCs. Receptors originate from a middle-aged man in good health and CMV-seropositive.

The chain has TRBV16 and TRBJ1-4; D possibly corresponds to TRBD1 (5 bases). Germline V gene data show CDR1 as KGHSY and CDR2 as FQNENV. The V and J ends lost 6 bases and 6 bases respectively, with 14 bases between them. The CDR3 sequence is 14 residues long. The CDR3 nucleotides read TGTGCCAGCAGACTTTTAGGGGCCGATGAAAAACTGTTTTTT. It specifies CASRLLGADEKLFF.

V and J are TRBV5-4 and TRBJ1-2; TRBD1 matches at 8 bases. This CDR3 has 12 residues. Germline CDR1 is SGHNT and CDR2 is YYREEE (reference sequence). The V segment lost 7 bases and the J segment 7 bases; nucleotides outside the gene matches: 6. CDR3 coding DNA: TGTGCCAGCGGACAGGGCAATAGTGGCTACACCTTC. It is translated as CASGQGNSGYTF. The full variable domain, with the rest looked up from reference TRBV5-4 and TRBJ1-2, is ETGVTQSPTHLIKTRGQQVTLRCSSQSGHNTVSWYQQALGQGPQFIFQYYREEENGRGNFPPRFSGLQFPNYSSELNVNALELDDSALYLCASGQGNSGYTFGSGTRLTVV.

DNA for the CDR3: TGTGCCTGTCCTCGGACAGCGGACCAAGAGACCCAGTACTTC. This sequence encodes CACPRTADQETQYF. J is TRBJ2-5 and V is TRBV30; D might be TRBD1 (6 bases). Trimming took 6 bases from V and 0 from J, leaving 14 bases between them. The V gene's germline CDR1 is GTSNPN and CDR2 SVGIG (reference sequence). The CDR3 runs to 14 residues. Drawing the rest from reference TRBV30 and TRBJ2-5, the complete variable domain is SQTIHQWPATLVQPVGSPLSLECTVEGTSNPNLYWYRQAAGRGLQLLFYSVGIGQISSEVPQNLSASRPQDRQFILSSKKLLLSDSGFYLCACPRTADQETQYFGPGTRLLVL.

V usage is TRBV27 and J usage is TRBJ2-3; TRBD2 matches at 9 bases. The CDR3 has 15 residues. CDR1 and CDR2 (germline): MNHEY, SMNVEV (reference sequence). V shed 4 bases, J shed 7 bases, and the junction held 9 bases outside the gene matches. CDR3 DNA: TGTGCCAGCAGTTGGGAGGGACTAGCCCAGTATACGCAGTATTTT. This codes for CASSWEGLAQYTQYF.

The rearrangement uses TRBV6-1 and TRBJ2-7, with TRBD1 identical over 8 bases. Per the germline V gene, CDR1 is MNHNS and CDR2 is SASEGT. The CDR3 sequence is 13 residues long. The V segment lost 4 bases and the J segment 6 bases; nucleotides outside the gene matches: 5. The CDR3 sequence: CASSVAGGREQYV. The CDR3, as DNA: TGTGCCAGCAGTGTTGCAGGGGGCCGCGAGCAGTACGTC.

This sequence joins TRBV27 and TRBJ1-2; tentative D call: TRBD1 (5 bases). Trimming shortened V by 4 bases and J by 7 bases, and 16 bases separated the two germline ends. The CDR3 runs 14 residues. From germline, CDR1 is MNHEY and CDR2 SMNVEV (reference sequence). Written as DNA, the CDR3 is TGTGCCAGCAGTTGGGACTCCTATGGGGGTGGCTACACCTTC. Translation gives CASSWDSYGGGYTF.

The CDR3 DNA sequence: TGTGCCAGTCATTCGGGGGGCCACACTGAAGCTTTCTTT. Translated: CASHSGGHTEAFF. The chain is built from TRBV19 and TRBJ1-1, with D tentatively TRBD1 (6 bases). The CDR3 length is 13 residues. Germline V gene data show CDR1 as LNHDA and CDR2 as SQIVND (reference sequence). The V end lost 8 bases, the J end lost 3 bases, and 13 bases lay between the germline ends. Full variable domain (missing parts from reference TRBV19 and TRBJ1-1): DGGITQSPKYLFRKEGQNVTLSCEQNLNHDAMYWYRQDPGQGLRLIYYSQIVNDFQKGDIAEGYSVSREKKESFPLTVTSAQKNPTAFYLCASHSGGHTEAFFGQGTRLTVV.

The V and J genes are TRBV6-1 and TRBJ2-7, with 8 bases that match TRBD1. CDR1 MNHNS and CDR2 SASEGT come from the germline V gene. The CDR3 spans 13 residues. After removal of 8 bases from V and 2 bases from J, the junction contained 5 bases not matched to a gene. The CDR3 DNA is TGTGCCAGCGACCAGGGGGCCACCTACGAGCAGTACGTC. Protein sequence: CASDQGATYEQYV.

This chain uses TRBV4-1 with TRBJ1-1; D ambiguous. Trimming pared 4 bases from V and 6 bases from J, leaving 12 bases between. Germline assignment: CDR1 MGHRA and CDR2 YSYEKL. The CDR3 has 13 residues. The CDR3 spells CASSLQSGPEAFF. CDR3 in DNA: TGCGCCAGCAGCCTTCAAAGTGGCCCTGAAGCTTTCTTT.

The rearrangement links TRBV19 to TRBJ2-3; 8 positions agree with TRBD1. This CDR3 has 14 amino acids. V gave up 3 bases and J gave up 6 bases; unmatched junction bases: 5. Germline V CDR1 and CDR2: LNHDA, SQIVND (reference sequence). The CDR3 reads CASSIRDRGDTQYF. The CDR3 DNA follows: TGTGCCAGTAGTATCCGTGACAGGGGCGATACGCAGTATTTT.

V and J are TRBV4-3 and TRBJ2-1, with 9 bases identical to TRBD2. V lost 0 bases, J lost 4 bases, and 16 bases stayed unmatched. Germline CDR1 LGHNA, CDR2 YSLEER. This CDR3 region has 20 residues. As DNA, the CDR3 is TGCGCCAGCAGCCAAGAGAGAATGGCGGGAGGGCTTAATAAGTACAATGAGCAGTTCTTC. Amino acid sequence: CASSQERMAGGLNKYNEQFF.

The rearrangement links TRBV2 to TRBJ1-2, with TRBD1 matching over 9 bases. Unmatched junction bases numbered 8, after V lost 11 bases and J lost 4 bases. Germline CDR1 reads SNHLY; CDR2 reads FYNNEI. CDR3 size: 13 residues. Here the CDR3 DNA reads TGTGCCTCGACAGGGGGATCTCTCTATGGCTACACCTTC. Its translation is CASTGGSLYGYTF.

This chain connects TRBV30 to TRBJ2-7; 14 positions agree with TRBD2. After removal of 5 bases from V and 5 bases from J, the junction contained 8 bases not matched to a gene. The length of the CDR3 is 15 residues. Germline loops: CDR1 GTSNPN, CDR2 SVGIG (reference sequence). DNA for the CDR3: TGTGCCTGGGCGCGGACTAGCGGGAGGTCCCACGAGCAGTACTTC. Protein: CAWARTSGRSHEQYF.

CDR3 protein: CASSTRGGTDTQYF. In DNA, the CDR3 is TGTGCCAGTAGTACCCGGGGAGGGACAGATACGCAGTATTTT. The chain is built from TRBV19 and TRBJ2-3, with 7 bases fitting TRBD2. This CDR3 has 14 amino acids. Losses at the gene ends were 4 bases for V and 3 bases for J; bases not matched to a gene: 4. Looked up from germline, CDR1 is LNHDA and CDR2 is SQIVND (reference sequence).

This clone is a singleton in its sample. V usage is TRBV4-1 and J usage is TRBJ2-1; 14 bases fit TRBD2. J lost 9 bases, V lost 4 bases, and 8 bases had no gene match. The CDR3 has 16 amino acids. Germline CDR1 is MGHRA and CDR2 is YSYEKL. CDR3 in DNA: TGCGCCAGCAGCCCTGGGACTAGCGGGAGATACGGTGAGCAGTTCTTC. As protein: CASSPGTSGRYGEQFF.

The sample holds a few counts of this clone. The chain recombines TRBV7-8 with TRBJ1-1, with D possibly being TRBD1 (6 bases). Trimming left V 5 bases short and J 0 bases short, with 10 bases between. Germline assignment: CDR1 SGHVS and CDR2 FQNEAQ. The length of the CDR3 is 14 residues. The CDR3 DNA sequence: TGTGCCAGCAGCCCGAGGACAGTGAACACTGAAGCTTTCTTT. Protein product: CASSPRTVNTEAFF.

J is TRBJ2-1 and V is TRBV7-9, with unresolved D. The germline V gene has CDR1 SEHNR and CDR2 FQNEAQ (reference sequence). The CDR3 runs to 11 residues. V was cut by 4 bases and J by 10 bases, with 8 bases left in between. The DNA of the CDR3 is TGTGCCAGCAGCTACGGGTGGGAGCAGTTCTTC. It translates to CASSYGWEQFF. The full variable domain, with the rest looked up from reference TRBV7-9 and TRBJ2-1, is DTGVSQNPRHKITKRGQNVTFRCDPISEHNRLYWYRQTLGQGPEFLTYFQNEAQLEKSRLLSDRFSAERPKGSFSTLEIQRTEQGDSAMYLCASSYGWEQFFGPGTRLTVL.

The chain uses TRBV6-6 and TRBJ1-2; a weak D match, TRBD1 (6 bases). Germline CDR1 and CDR2: MNHNY and SVGAGI (reference sequence). Trimming removed 10 bases from V and 1 base from J, with 10 bases in between. This CDR3 is built from 12 residues. The CDR3, as DNA: TGTGCCACCAGGGGCGTTAACTATGGCTACACCTTC. This encodes CATRGVNYGYTF.

This clone was picked up a small number of times. The V gene is TRBV10-3, the J gene TRBJ1-1; no reliable D call. CDR3 length equals 12 residues. V lost 4 bases and J 4 bases, leaving 7 bases between the germline ends. In germline, CDR1 is ENHRY, CDR2 SYGVKD. The CDR3 DNA reads as TGTGCCATCAGTGCAGTTGCCACTGAAGCTTTCTTT. Translation gives CAISAVATEAFF.

The genes are TRBV7-9 and TRBJ1-4; the D gene is possibly TRBD1 (6 bases). Trimming removed 5 bases at V and 5 bases at J, with 18 bases between. CDR1 is SEHNR and CDR2 is FQNEAQ in the germline V gene (reference sequence). This CDR3 spans 16 amino acids. CDR3 in DNA: TGTGCCAGCAGCACCAGGAGCGGGGGCCTAAATGAAAAACTGTTTTTT. Its translation: CASSTRSGGLNEKLFF.

This clone came up once. V is TRBV27 and J is TRBJ2-7; 8 bases are a match to TRBD1. The germline CDR1 and CDR2 sequences are MNHEY and SMNVEV (reference sequence). The CDR3 spans 15 residues. V trimming: 3 bases; J trimming: 4 bases; junction bases outside the gene matches: 8. CDR3 DNA sequence: TGTGCCAGCAGTTTCGGCAGGGGGCCAGCATACGAGCAGTACTTC. It codes for CASSFGRGPAYEQYF.

The genes are TRBV7-8 and TRBJ1-1; D may be TRBD1 (5 bases). In germline, CDR1 is SGHVS, CDR2 FQNEAQ. Trimming took 6 bases from V and 2 from J, leaving 10 bases between them. The length of the CDR3 is 13 residues. CDR3 sequence: CASRRGPNTEAFF. CDR3 bases: TGTGCCAGCAGAAGGGGCCCTAACACTGAAGCTTTCTTT.

The chain uses TRBV6-1 and TRBJ2-2, with TRBD1 identical over 7 bases. CDR1 and CDR2 (germline): MNHNS, SASEGT. This CDR3 comprises 16 residues. The V and J ends lost 1 base and 6 bases, in that order; junction bases with no gene match: 8. In DNA form, the CDR3 reads TGTGCCAGCAGTGAAGGACAGGGCGTAATTGCCGGGGAGCTGTTTTTT. It encodes CASSEGQGVIAGELFF.

The V gene is TRBV5-1, the J gene TRBJ2-3; possible D gene TRBD2, 5 bases. Trimming stripped 2 bases from V and 2 bases from J, with 9 bases between. Germline CDR1 SGHRS, CDR2 YFSETQ. CDR3 length equals 14 residues. The CDR3 DNA follows: TGCGCCAGCAGCTTCGAGGGATTCACAGATACGCAGTATTTT. Translated: CASSFEGFTDTQYF. The full variable domain, with the rest looked up from reference TRBV5-1 and TRBJ2-3, is KAGVTQTPRYLIKTRGQQVTLSCSPISGHRSVSWYQQTPGQGLQFLFEYFSETQRNKGNFPGRFSGRQFSNSRSEMNVSTLELGDSALYLCASSFEGFTDTQYFGPGTRLTVL.

V usage is TRBV30 and J usage is TRBJ2-7; D remains ambiguous. The CDR3 runs to 13 residues. The V gene's germline CDR1 is GTSNPN and CDR2 SVGIG (reference sequence). V gave up 2 bases and J gave up 3 bases, with 11 bases separating them. Here the CDR3 DNA reads TGTGCCTGGAGTACCGGAAGGAGCTACGAGCAGTACGTC. This sequence encodes CAWSTGRSYEQYV.

V and J are TRBV29-1 and TRBJ2-1; 9 nucleotides align to TRBD2. This CDR3 spans 14 amino acids. The V gene's germline CDR1 is SQVTM and CDR2 ANQGSEA. With V trimmed by 0 bases and J by 5 bases, 2 bases remained unmatched. The CDR3 DNA reads as TGCAGCGTTGAAGATAGCGGGAGCCACAATGAGCAGTTCTTC. Protein: CSVEDSGSHNEQFF.

This clone showed up just a few times. The chain uses TRBV6-5 and TRBJ2-1, with TRBD2 identical over 8 bases. CDR1 MNHEY and CDR2 SVGAGI come from the germline V gene. The V segment lost 6 bases and the J segment 8 bases; nucleotides outside the gene matches: 3. The CDR3 is made up of 12 amino acids. The DNA of the CDR3 is TGTGCCAGCAGGCCAGCGGGAGATGAGCAGTTCTTC. It specifies CASRPAGDEQFF.

This chain uses TRBV29-1 with TRBJ1-2; 7 nucleotides align to TRBD1. With 6 bases clipped from V and 2 bases from J, the junction kept 6 bases outside the gene matches. The CDR3 is 13 residues long. The germline V gene encodes CDR1 SQVTM and CDR2 ANQGSEA. CDR3 DNA sequence: TGCAGCGTACGGACAGGCGACAACTATGGCTACACCTTC. It is translated as CSVRTGDNYGYTF.